This T cell receptor (beta chain) was identified in a study of T cells in tuberculosis. Study conclusions and caveats: Active tuberculosis patients had shorter CDR3-alpha; the beta difference was nonsignificant. Active tuberculosis alpha repertoires lay closer to GMM-specific TCRs than controls'.

Germline loops: CDR1 MDHEN, CDR2 SYDVKM. Between the trimmed V and J ends, which lost 11 bases and 6 bases, there was a span of 14 bases. The CDR3 has 12 residues. Comment on this clone: Its specificity is unknown.

Repertoires were generated with immunoSEQ multiplex PCR, while TCRdb's copy carries only in-frame clones and drops some. The sample records over 35,000 clones, about 95% being singletons. This clonotype was obtained from a donor between 10 and 35 years old with latent tuberculosis or without tuberculosis infection. This chain joins TRBV28 and TRBJ1-3; tentative D call: TRBD1 (5 bases). Sequencing was performed on PBMCs. The CDR3 is CASRGGANTIYF. CDR3 nucleotide sequence: TGTGCCTCCCGAGGAGGGGCAAACACCATATATTTT.